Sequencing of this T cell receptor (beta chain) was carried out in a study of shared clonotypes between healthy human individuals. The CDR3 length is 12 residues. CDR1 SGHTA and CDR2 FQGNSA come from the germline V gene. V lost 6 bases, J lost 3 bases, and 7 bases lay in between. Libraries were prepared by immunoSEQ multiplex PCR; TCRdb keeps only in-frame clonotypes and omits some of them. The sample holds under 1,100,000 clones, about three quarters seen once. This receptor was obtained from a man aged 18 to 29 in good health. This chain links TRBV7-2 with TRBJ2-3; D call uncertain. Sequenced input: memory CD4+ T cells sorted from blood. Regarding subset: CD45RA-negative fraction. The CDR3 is CASSSWTDTQYF. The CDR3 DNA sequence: TGTGCCAGCAGTTCCTGGACAGATACGCAGTATTTT.